The rows below give T cell receptor beta chains drawn from one sample of a study of blood T cell repertoires in COVID-19. Libraries were prepared by immunoSEQ multiplex PCR; TCRdb keeps only in-frame clonotypes and omits some of them. Here the sample spans roughly 280,000 clones, 80% to 90% being singletons. The specimen was peripheral blood. Every receptor here comes from a woman aged 70 to 79 with acute or convalescent COVID-19. Both conserved end residues are part of each CDR3. The D gene is left open where the match is weak. Expanded clones are given a class, and other clones once, few, many or no size at all.

. TRBJ1-2 TRBV3-1/TRBV3-2 . CASSHGGIYGYTF TGTGCCAGCAGCCATGGGGGCATTTATGGCTACACCTTC
. TRBJ2-5 TRBV7-2 TRBD2 CASSETSGVQETQYF TGTGCCAGCAGCGAGACTAGCGGGGTCCAAGAGACCCAGTACTTC
few TRBJ2-7 TRBV7-9 TRBD1 CASSSQGRSYEQYF TGTGCCAGCAGCTCACAGGGGCGCTCCTACGAGCAGTACTTC
. TRBJ1-5 TRBV6-5 TRBD1 CASGQGKGQPQHF TGTGCCAGCGGACAGGGTAAGGGGCAGCCCCAGCATTTT
. TRBJ1-1 TRBV5-1 TRBD1 CASSTDRGLEAFF TGCGCCAGCAGCACGGACAGGGGCTTGGAAGCTTTCTTT
. TRBJ2-1 TRBV7-6 . CASSLSATGTNEQFF TGTGCCAGCAGCTTATCCGCGACAGGAACAAATGAGCAGTTCTTC
. TRBJ1-2 TRBV5-1 . CASSSGTPSPYGYTF TGCGCCAGCAGCTCCGGGACACCCTCCCCCTATGGCTACACCTTC
. TRBJ2-1 TRBV30 TRBD2 CAWGAGGTEQFF TGTGCCTGGGGTGCCGGGGGGACTGAGCAGTTCTTC
once TRBJ1-2 TRBV18 . CASSPPFGRDGSYGYTF TGTGCCAGCTCACCCCCTTTTGGCAGGGATGGTAGCTATGGCTACACCTTC
. TRBJ2-2 TRBV5-6 . CASSFGTLGGAGELFF TGTGCCAGCAGCTTTGGGACCCTAGGGGGGGCCGGGGAGCTGTTTTTT
. TRBJ1-1 TRBV9 TRBD1 CASSGQGVTEAFF TGTGCCAGCAGCGGACAGGGGGTCACTGAAGCTTTCTTT
. TRBJ2-3 TRBV9 TRBD2 CASSRTSPDTQYF TGTGCCAGCAGCCGGACTAGCCCAGATACGCAGTATTTT